This paragraph reports one T cell receptor (beta chain). The CDR3 is made up of 14 amino acids. V lost 6 bases, J lost 6 bases, and 9 bases stayed unmatched. Per the germline V gene, CDR1 is SQVTM and CDR2 is ANQGSEA. This record comes from a study of blood T cell repertoires in COVID-19. In the authors' workflow: Estimates of nucleated cell counts were drawn from the amplification of reference gene primers. TCRdb's table, derived via immunoSEQ multiplex PCR, lists solely in-frame clones and lacks some. That table gives V, J and clone size, and the DNA gave D and trimming. The top ten hold about 3% of the sample, which has about 220,000 clones, 85% to 90% seen once.

The sequenced sample consisted of PBMCs or T cells enriched from blood (not recorded which). V and J are TRBV29-1 and TRBJ1-1, with 11 bases aligning to TRBD1. The clonotype was recovered from a woman aged 18-30 years in a cohort exposed to, infected with or recovered from COVID-19 (not recorded which). The CDR3 spells CSVESRDRGSEAFF. For the CDR3, the DNA is TGCAGCGTCGAGTCCCGGGACAGGGGGTCTGAAGCTTTCTTT.